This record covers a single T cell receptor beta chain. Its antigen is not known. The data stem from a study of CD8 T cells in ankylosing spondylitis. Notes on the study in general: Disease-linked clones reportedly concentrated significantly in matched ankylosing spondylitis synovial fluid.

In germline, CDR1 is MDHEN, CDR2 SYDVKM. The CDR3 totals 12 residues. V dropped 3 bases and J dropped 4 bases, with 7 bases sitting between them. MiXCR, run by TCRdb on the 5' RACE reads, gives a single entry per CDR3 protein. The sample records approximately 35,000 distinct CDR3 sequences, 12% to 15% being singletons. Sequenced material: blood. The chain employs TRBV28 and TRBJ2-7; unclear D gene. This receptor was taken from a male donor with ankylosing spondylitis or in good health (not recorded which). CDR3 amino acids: CASSFTIYEQYF. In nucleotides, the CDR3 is TGTGCCAGCAGTTTCACCATTTACGAGCAGTACTTC.